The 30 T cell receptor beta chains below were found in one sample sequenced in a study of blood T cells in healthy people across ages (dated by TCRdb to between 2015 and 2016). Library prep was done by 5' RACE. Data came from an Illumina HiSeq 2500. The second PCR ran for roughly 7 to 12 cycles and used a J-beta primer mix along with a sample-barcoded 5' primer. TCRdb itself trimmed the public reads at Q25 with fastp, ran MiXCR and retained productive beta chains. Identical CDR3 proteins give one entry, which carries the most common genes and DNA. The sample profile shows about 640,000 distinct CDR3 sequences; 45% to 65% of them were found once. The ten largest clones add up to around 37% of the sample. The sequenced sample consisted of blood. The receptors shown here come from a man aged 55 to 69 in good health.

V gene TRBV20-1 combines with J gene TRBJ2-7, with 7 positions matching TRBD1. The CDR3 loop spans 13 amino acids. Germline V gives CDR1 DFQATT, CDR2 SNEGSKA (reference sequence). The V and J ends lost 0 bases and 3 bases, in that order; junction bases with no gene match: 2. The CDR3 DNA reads TGCAGTGCTAGAGATGGACAGGTCTACGAGCAGTACTTC. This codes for CSARDGQVYEQYF.

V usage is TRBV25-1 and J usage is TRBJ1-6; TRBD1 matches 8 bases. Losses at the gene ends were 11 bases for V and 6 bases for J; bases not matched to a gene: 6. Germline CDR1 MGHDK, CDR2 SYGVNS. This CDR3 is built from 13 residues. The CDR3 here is CASGQGANSPLHF. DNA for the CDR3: TGTGCCTCGGGGCAGGGGGCTAATTCACCCCTCCACTTT.

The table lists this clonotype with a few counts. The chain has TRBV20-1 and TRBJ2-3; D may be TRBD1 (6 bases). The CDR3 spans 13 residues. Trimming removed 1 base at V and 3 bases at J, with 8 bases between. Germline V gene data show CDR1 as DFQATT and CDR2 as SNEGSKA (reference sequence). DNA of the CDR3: TGCAGTGCTAGAGTTCAGGGGACAGATACGCAGTATTTT. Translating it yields CSARVQGTDTQYF.

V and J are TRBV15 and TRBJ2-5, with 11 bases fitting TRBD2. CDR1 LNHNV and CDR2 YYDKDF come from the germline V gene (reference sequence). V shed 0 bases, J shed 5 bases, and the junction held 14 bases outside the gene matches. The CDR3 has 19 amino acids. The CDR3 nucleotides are TGTGCCACCAGCAGAGATCGGGCGACTAGCGGGACCCCCCAGGAGACCCAGTACTTC. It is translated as CATSRDRATSGTPQETQYF.

CDR3 DNA sequence: TGCAGTGCTAGAGAGGAGCGGGGTGGGGCCAACGTCCTGACTTTC. It encodes CSAREERGGANVLTF. This chain links TRBV20-1 with TRBJ2-6; 7 nucleotides line up with TRBD2. The CDR3 extends over 15 amino acids. CDR1 and CDR2 from the germline V gene are DFQATT and SNEGSKA (reference sequence). V shed 0 bases, J shed 3 bases, and the junction held 2 bases outside the gene matches.

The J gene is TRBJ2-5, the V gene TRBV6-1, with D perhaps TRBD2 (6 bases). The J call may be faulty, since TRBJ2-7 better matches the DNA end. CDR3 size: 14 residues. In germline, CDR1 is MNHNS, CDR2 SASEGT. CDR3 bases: TGTGCCAGCAGTGCCCCTAGCGCGACCTACGAGCAGTACTTC. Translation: CASSAPSATYEQYF.

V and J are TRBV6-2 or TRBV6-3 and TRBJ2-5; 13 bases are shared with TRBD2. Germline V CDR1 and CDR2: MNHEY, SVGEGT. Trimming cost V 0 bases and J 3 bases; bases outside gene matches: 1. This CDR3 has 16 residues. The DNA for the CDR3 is TGTGCCAGCAGTTACTCAGGACTAGCGGGGGAAGAGACCCAGTACTTC. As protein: CASSYSGLAGEETQYF.

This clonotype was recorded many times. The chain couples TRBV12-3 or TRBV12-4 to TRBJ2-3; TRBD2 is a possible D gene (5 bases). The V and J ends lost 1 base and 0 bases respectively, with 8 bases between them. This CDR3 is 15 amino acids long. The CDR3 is CASSLGGPSTDTQYF. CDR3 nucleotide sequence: TGTGCCAGCAGTTTAGGCGGGCCTAGCACAGATACGCAGTATTTT.

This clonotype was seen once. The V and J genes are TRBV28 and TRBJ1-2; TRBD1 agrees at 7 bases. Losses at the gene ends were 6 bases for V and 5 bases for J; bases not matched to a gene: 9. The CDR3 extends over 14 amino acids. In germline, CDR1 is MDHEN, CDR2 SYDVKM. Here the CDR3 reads CASRKGTEIYGYTF. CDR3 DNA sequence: TGTGCCAGCAGGAAGGGGACAGAGATTTATGGCTACACCTTC.

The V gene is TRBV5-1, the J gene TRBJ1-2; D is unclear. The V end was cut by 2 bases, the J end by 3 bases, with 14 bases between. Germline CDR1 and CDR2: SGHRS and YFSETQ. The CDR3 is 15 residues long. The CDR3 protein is CASSFGGLGDYGYTF. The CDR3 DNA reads TGCGCCAGCAGCTTCGGCGGTTTAGGCGACTATGGCTACACCTTC. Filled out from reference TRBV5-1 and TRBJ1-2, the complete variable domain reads KAGVTQTPRYLIKTRGQQVTLSCSPISGHRSVSWYQQTPGQGLQFLFEYFSETQRNKGNFPGRFSGRQFSNSRSEMNVSTLELGDSALYLCASSFGGLGDYGYTFGSGTRLTVV.

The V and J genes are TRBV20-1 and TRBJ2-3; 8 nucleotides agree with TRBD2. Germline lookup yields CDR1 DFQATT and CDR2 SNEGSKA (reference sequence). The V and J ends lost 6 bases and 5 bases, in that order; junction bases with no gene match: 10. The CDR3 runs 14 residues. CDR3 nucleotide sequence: TGCAGTGCCCCCGGGCGGGGGGCTCGAGATACGCAGTATTTT. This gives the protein CSAPGRGARDTQYF.

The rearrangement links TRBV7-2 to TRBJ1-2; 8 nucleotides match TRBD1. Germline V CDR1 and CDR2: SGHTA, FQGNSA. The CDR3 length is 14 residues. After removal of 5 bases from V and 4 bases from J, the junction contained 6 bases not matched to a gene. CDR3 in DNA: TGTGCCAGCAGCGCCTACAGGGGGAGCTATGGCTACACCTTC. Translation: CASSAYRGSYGYTF.

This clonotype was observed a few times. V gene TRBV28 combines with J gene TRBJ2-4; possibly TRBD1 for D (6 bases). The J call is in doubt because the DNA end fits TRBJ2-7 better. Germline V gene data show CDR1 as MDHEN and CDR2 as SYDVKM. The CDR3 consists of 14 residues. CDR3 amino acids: CASSLYRDPYEQYF. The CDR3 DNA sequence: TGTGCCAGCAGCCTATACAGGGACCCCTACGAGCAGTACTTC.

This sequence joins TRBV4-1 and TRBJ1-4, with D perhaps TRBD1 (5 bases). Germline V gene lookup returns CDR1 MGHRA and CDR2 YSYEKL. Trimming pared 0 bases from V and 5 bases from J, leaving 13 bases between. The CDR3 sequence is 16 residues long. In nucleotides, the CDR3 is TGCGCCAGCAGCCAAGATCCCGGGGGGATCAATGAAAAACTGTTTTTT. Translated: CASSQDPGGINEKLFF.

CDR3 nucleotides: TGTGCCAGCAGTCTGGATTACGGGACGGCTAGCTCTGGGGCCAACGTCCTGACTTTC. Protein product: CASSLDYGTASSGANVLTF. V gene TRBV28 combines with J gene TRBJ2-6; perhaps D is TRBD1 or TRBD2 (5 bases each). CDR1 and CDR2 (germline): MDHEN, SYDVKM. The CDR3 has 19 amino acids. Trimming took 5 bases from V and 0 from J, leaving 20 bases between them.

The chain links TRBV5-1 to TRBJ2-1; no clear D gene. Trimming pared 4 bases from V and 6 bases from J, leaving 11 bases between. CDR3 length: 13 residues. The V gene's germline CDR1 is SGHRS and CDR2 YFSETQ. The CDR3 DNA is TGCGCCAGCAGCAGCCCTTCCCCCAATGAGCAGTTCTTC. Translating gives CASSSPSPNEQFF.

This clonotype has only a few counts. CDR3 coding DNA: TGTGCCAGCAGGCCCCCAGGGGGCTCGGATGAGCAGTTCTTC. This gives the protein CASRPPGGSDEQFF. This chain joins TRBV7-9 and TRBJ2-1, with 8 bases lining up with TRBD1. CDR3 length equals 14 residues. The germline gives CDR1 SEHNR, CDR2 FQNEAQ (reference sequence). The ends lost 6 bases at V and 8 bases at J; junction bases unmatched: 9.

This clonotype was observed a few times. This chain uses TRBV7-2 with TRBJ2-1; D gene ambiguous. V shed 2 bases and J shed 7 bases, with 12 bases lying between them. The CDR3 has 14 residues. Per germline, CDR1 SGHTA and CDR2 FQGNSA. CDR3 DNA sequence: TGTGCCAGCAGCTTACAATATGGTAGGAATGAGCAGTTCTTC. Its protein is CASSLQYGRNEQFF.

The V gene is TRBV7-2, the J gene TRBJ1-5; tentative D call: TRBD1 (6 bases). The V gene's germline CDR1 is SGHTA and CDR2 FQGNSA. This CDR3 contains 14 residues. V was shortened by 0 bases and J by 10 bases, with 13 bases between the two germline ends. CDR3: CASSLATGSRPQHF. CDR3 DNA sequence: TGTGCCAGCAGCTTAGCAACAGGGTCTCGTCCCCAGCATTTT. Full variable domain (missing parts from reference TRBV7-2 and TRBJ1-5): GAGVSQSPSNKVTEKGKDVELRCDPISGHTALYWYRQSLGQGLEFLIYFQGNSAPDKSGLPSDRFSAERTGGSVSTLTIQRTQQEDSAVYLCASSLATGSRPQHFGDGTRLSIL.

The CDR3: CSVMTSGGAGEQYF. The CDR3 nucleotides read TGCAGCGTCATGACTAGCGGGGGGGCGGGTGAGCAGTACTTC. The rearrangement uses TRBV29-1 and TRBJ2-7; 14 bases match TRBD2. This CDR3 comprises 14 residues. The V and J ends lost 6 bases and 7 bases, in that order; junction bases with no gene match: 8. Germline loops: CDR1 SQVTM, CDR2 ANQGSEA.

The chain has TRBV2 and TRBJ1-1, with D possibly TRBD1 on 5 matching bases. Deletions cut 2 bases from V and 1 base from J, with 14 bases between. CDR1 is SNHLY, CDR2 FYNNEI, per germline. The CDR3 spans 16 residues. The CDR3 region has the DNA TGTGCCAGCAGTGAAAGGGCAGGGTGGGGGAACACTGAAGCTTTCTTT. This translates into CASSERAGWGNTEAFF.

The CDR3 spells CASSQAASRGTQYF. Written as DNA, the CDR3 is TGTGCCAGCAGCCAGGCCGCTAGCAGAGGTACGCAGTATTTT. The chain recombines TRBV3-1 with TRBJ2-3; TRBD2 might be the D (5 bases). Trimming pared 3 bases from V and 8 bases from J, leaving 15 bases between. The CDR3 runs to 14 residues. Germline V gene data show CDR1 as LGHDT and CDR2 as YNNKEL (reference sequence).

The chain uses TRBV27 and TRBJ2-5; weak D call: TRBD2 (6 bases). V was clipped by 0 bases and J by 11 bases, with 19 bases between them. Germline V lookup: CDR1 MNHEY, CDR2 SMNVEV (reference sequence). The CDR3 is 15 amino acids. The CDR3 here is CASSLSGTFANEQYF. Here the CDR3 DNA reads TGTGCCAGCAGTTTATCCGGGACTTTTGCCAATGAGCAGTACTTC.

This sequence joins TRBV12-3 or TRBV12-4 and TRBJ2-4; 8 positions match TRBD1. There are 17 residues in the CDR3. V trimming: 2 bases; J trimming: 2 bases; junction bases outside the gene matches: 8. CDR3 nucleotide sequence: TGTGCCAGCAGTTTAACGGCAGGGGGCTTGTCCAAAAACATTCAGTACTTC. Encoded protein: CASSLTAGGLSKNIQYF.

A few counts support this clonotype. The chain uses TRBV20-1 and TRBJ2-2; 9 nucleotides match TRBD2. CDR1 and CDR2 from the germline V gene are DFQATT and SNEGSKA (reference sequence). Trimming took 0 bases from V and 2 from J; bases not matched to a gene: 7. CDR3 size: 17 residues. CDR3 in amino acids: CSARDDSGGPNTGELFF. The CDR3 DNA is TGCAGTGCTAGAGATGATAGCGGGGGACCCAACACCGGGGAGCTGTTTTTT.

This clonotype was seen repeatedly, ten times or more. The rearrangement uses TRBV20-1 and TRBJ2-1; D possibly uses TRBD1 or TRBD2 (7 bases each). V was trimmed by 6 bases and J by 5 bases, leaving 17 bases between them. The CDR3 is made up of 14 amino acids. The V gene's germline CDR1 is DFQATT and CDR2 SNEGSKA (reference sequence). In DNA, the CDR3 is TGCAGTGCCAGCAGGGGGGGCGCGGACAATGAGCAGTTCTTC. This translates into CSASRGGADNEQFF.

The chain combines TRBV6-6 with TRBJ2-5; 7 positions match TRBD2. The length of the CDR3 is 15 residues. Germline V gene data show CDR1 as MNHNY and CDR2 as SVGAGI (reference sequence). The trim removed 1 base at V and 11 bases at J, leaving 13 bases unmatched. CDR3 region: CASSYWTRGRYGQYF. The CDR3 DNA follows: TGTGCCAGCAGTTACTGGACGCGGGGGAGGTACGGGCAGTACTTC.

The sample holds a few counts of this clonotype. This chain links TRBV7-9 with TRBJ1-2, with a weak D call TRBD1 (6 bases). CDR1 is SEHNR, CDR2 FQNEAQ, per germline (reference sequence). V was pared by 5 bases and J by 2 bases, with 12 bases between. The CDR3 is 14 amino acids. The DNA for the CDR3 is TGTGCCAGCAGCCGACAGGAGAGGAACTATGGCTACACCTTC. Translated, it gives CASSRQERNYGYTF.

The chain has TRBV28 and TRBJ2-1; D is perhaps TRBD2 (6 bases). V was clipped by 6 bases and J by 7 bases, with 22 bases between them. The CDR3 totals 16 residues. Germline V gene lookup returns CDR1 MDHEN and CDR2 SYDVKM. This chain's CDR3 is CASRSITDGGWNEQFF. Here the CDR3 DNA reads TGTGCCAGCAGATCAATAACAGACGGGGGTTGGAATGAGCAGTTCTTC.

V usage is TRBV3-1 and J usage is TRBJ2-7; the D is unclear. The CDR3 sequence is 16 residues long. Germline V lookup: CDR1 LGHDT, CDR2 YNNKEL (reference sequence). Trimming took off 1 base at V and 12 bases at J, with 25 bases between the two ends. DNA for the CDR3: TGTGCCAGCAGCCAAGGCCTACCAGGTCGACAAGAGACCCGGTACTTC. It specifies CASSQGLPGRQETRYF.